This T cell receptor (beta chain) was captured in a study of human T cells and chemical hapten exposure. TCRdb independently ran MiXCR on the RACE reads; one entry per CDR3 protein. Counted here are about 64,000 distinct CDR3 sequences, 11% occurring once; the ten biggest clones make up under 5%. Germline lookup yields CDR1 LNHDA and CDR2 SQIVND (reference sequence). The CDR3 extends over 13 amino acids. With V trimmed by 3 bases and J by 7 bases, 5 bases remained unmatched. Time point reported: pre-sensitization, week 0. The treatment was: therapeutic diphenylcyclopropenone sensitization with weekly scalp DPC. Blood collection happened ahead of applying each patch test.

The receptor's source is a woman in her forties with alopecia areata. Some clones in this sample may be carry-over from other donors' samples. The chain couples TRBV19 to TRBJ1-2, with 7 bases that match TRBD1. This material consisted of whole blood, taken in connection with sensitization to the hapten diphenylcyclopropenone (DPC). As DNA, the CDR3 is TGTGCCAGTAGTATCTGGGACAGAAGTGGCTACACCTTC. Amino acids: CASSIWDRSGYTF. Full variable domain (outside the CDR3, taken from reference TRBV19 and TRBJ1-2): DGGITQSPKYLFRKEGQNVTLSCEQNLNHDAMYWYRQDPGQGLRLIYYSQIVNDFQKGDIAEGYSVSREKKESFPLTVTSAQKNPTAFYLCASSIWDRSGYTFGSGTRLTVV.